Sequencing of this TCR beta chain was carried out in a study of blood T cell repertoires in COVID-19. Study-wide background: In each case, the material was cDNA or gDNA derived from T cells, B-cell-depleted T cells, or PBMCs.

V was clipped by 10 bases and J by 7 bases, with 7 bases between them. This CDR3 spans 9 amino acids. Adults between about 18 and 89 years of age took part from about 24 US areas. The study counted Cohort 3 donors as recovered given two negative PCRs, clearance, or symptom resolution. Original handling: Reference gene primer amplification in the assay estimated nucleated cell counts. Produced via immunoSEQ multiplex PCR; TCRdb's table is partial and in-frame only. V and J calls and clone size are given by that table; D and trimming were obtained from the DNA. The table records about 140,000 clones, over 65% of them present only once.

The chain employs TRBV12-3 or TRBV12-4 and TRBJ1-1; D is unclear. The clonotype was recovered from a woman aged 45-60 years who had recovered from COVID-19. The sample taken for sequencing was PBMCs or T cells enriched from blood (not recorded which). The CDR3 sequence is CATGLEAFF. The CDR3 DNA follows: TGTGCCACCGGTCTTGAAGCTTTCTTT.